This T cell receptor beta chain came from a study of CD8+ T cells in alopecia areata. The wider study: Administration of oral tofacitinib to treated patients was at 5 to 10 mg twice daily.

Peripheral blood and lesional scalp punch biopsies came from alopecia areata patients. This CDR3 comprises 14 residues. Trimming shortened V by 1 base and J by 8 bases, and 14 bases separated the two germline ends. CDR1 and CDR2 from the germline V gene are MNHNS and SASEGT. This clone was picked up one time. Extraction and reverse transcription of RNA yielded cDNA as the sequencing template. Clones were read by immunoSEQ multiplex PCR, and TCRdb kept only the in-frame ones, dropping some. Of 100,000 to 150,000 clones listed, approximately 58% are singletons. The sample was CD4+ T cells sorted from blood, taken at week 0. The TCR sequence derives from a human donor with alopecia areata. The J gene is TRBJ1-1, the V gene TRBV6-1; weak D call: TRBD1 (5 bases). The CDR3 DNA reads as TGTGCCAGCAGTGAAGTGGGGCGATTTGACGAAGCTTTCTTT. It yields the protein CASSEVGRFDEAFF.